Below, 23 T cell receptor beta chains from the same sample are listed, as sequenced in a study of cytomegalovirus exposure and HLA in healthy donors. With 60 Vbeta and 13 Jbeta primers, the PCR was carried out. TCRdb's table, derived via immunoSEQ multiplex PCR, lists solely in-frame clones and lacks some. Here the sample spans about 78,000 clones, 75% to 90% being singletons. Material: PBMCs. Receptor source: a man aged 50 or older in good health and CMV-seropositive.

The genes are TRBV9 and TRBJ2-3; TRBD2 aligns across 10 bases. Germline lookup yields CDR1 SGDLS and CDR2 YYNGEE. V was clipped by 1 base and J by 7 bases; unmatched bases: 6. CDR3 size: 15 residues. CDR3 in DNA: TGTGCCAGCAGCGTACGCGAGCGGGAGGGGCATACGCAGTATTTT. This codes for CASSVREREGHTQYF. Drawing the rest from reference TRBV9 and TRBJ2-3, the complete variable domain is DSGVTQTPKHLITATGQRVTLRCSPRSGDLSVYWYQQSLDQGLQFLIQYYNGEERAKGNILERFSAQQFPDLHSELNLSSLELGDSALYFCASSVREREGHTQYFGPGTRLTVL.

The V and J genes are TRBV10-2 and TRBJ2-3, with a possible D match to TRBD2 (5 bases). This CDR3 region has 16 residues. Per germline, CDR1 WSHSY and CDR2 SAAADI. V lost 2 bases and J 0 bases, leaving 12 bases between the germline ends. CDR3 in amino acids: CASSEKGGSSTDTQYF. The CDR3 DNA reads as TGCGCCAGCAGTGAGAAGGGCGGGTCTAGCACAGATACGCAGTATTTT.

The chain combines TRBV5-6 with TRBJ2-7; 8 bases are a match to TRBD2. The length of the CDR3 is 14 residues. Germline V gives CDR1 SGHDT, CDR2 YYEEEE. The V segment lost 3 bases and the J segment 0 bases; nucleotides outside the gene matches: 2. The CDR3 bases are TGTGCCAGCAGCTCTAGCGGGCCCTCCTACGAGCAGTACTTC. The encoded protein is CASSSSGPSYEQYF.

The chain carries TRBV5-1 and TRBJ2-5; 8 bases fit TRBD2. After removal of 2 bases from V and 3 bases from J, the junction contained 6 bases not matched to a gene. CDR3 length: 15 residues. Germline values: CDR1 SGHRS, CDR2 YFSETQ. The CDR3 sequence: CASSFAGSGEETQYF. The DNA for the CDR3 is TGCGCCAGCAGCTTCGCTGGTAGCGGGGAAGAGACCCAGTACTTC.

In nucleotides, the CDR3 is TGTGCCAGCAGCTTAGGGTCTATTACGAACACCGGGGAGCTGTTTTTT. Translated: CASSLGSITNTGELFF. V and J are TRBV7-9 and TRBJ2-2, with D hard to call. The length of the CDR3 is 16 residues. Germline values: CDR1 SEHNR, CDR2 FQNEAQ (reference sequence). With 1 base removed from V and 0 bases from J, the gap between germline ends came to 9 bases. The entire variable domain, with the rest obtained from reference TRBV7-9 and TRBJ2-2, is as follows: DTGVSQNPRHKITKRGQNVTFRCDPISEHNRLYWYRQTLGQGPEFLTYFQNEAQLEKSRLLSDRFSAERPKGSFSTLEIQRTEQGDSAMYLCASSLGSITNTGELFFGEGSRLTVL.

The chain carries TRBV6-5 and TRBJ2-7; 7 bases are shared with TRBD1. The CDR3 consists of 15 residues. CDR1 is MNHEY and CDR2 is SVGAGI in the germline V gene. With 0 bases clipped from V and 0 bases from J, the junction kept 2 bases outside the gene matches. The CDR3 is CASSYSGDSSYEQYF. CDR3 nucleotides: TGTGCCAGCAGTTACTCAGGGGACAGCTCCTACGAGCAGTACTTC.

DNA of the CDR3: TGTGCCAGCAGCCCAAATCCGGGATCCTTCTACGAGCAGTACTTC. Protein sequence: CASSPNPGSFYEQYF. This chain joins TRBV7-3 and TRBJ2-7, with a possible D match to TRBD2 (5 bases). Germline V CDR1 and CDR2: SGHTA, FQGTGA. The CDR3 length is 15 residues. The V gene lost 5 bases and the J gene lost 3 bases, with 17 bases spanning the gap.

V usage is TRBV27 and J usage is TRBJ2-5; 7 bases agree with TRBD1. This CDR3 contains 15 residues. V dropped 7 bases and J dropped 1; count of bases not matched to a gene: 9. Germline V gene sequence: CDR1 MNHEY, CDR2 SMNVEV (reference sequence). CDR3 protein: CASKRGLVGQETQYF. For the CDR3, the DNA is TGTGCCAGCAAGAGGGGGCTCGTGGGCCAAGAGACCCAGTACTTC.

V and J are TRBV5-1 and TRBJ2-5; TRBD1 matches 12 bases. This CDR3 comprises 18 residues. Germline assignment: CDR1 SGHRS and CDR2 YFSETQ. The V and J ends lost 0 bases and 5 bases, in that order; junction bases with no gene match: 11. The CDR3 bases are TGCGCCAGCAGCTTGGCCACCGGGACAGGGGGCCTTTGGGAGACCCAGTACTTC. Translated, it gives CASSLATGTGGLWETQYF.

The chain joins TRBV2 to TRBJ2-5; TRBD1 matches at 7 bases. The CDR3 loop spans 14 amino acids. J gave up 2 bases and V 5 bases, and 5 bases lay outside the gene matches. CDR1 and CDR2 from the germline V gene are SNHLY and FYNNEI. The DNA of the CDR3 is TGTGCCAGCAGTTTAGGGACAGTTCAAGAGACCCAGTACTTC. Its protein is CASSLGTVQETQYF.

The chain links TRBV29-1 to TRBJ1-1, with TRBD1 matching over 7 bases. The length of the CDR3 is 13 residues. V was pared by 7 bases and J by 5 bases, with 10 bases of the junction left unmatched. Germline V gene lookup returns CDR1 SQVTM and CDR2 ANQGSEA. The CDR3: CSGNQGVGTEAFF. In nucleotides, the CDR3 is TGCAGCGGTAACCAGGGGGTCGGAACTGAAGCTTTCTTT.

The chain is built from TRBV5-5 and TRBJ2-5, with no clear D. This CDR3 is built from 15 residues. Between the trimmed V and J ends, which lost 4 bases and 2 bases, there was a span of 15 bases. CDR1 SGHKS and CDR2 YYEKEE come from the germline V gene (reference sequence). In DNA form, the CDR3 reads TGTGCCAGCAGCCGCACCCAAACAGTGCAAGAGACCCAGTACTTC. This translates into CASSRTQTVQETQYF. Full variable domain (missing parts from reference TRBV5-5 and TRBJ2-5): DAGVTQSPTHLIKTRGQQVTLRCSPISGHKSVSWYQQVLGQGPQFIFQYYEKEERGRGNFPDRFSARQFPNYSSELNVNALLLGDSALYLCASSRTQTVQETQYFGPGTRLLVL.

The rearrangement joins TRBV7-9 to TRBJ2-7, with D possibly matching TRBD2 (5 bases). The CDR3 length is 13 residues. Germline loops: CDR1 SEHNR, CDR2 FQNEAQ (reference sequence). V lost 2 bases and J 5 bases, leaving 10 bases between the germline ends. CDR3 protein: CASSLNTGNEQYF. The CDR3 coding sequence is TGTGCCAGCAGCTTAAACACGGGAAACGAGCAGTACTTC. Full variable domain (missing parts from reference TRBV7-9 and TRBJ2-7): DTGVSQNPRHKITKRGQNVTFRCDPISEHNRLYWYRQTLGQGPEFLTYFQNEAQLEKSRLLSDRFSAERPKGSFSTLEIQRTEQGDSAMYLCASSLNTGNEQYFGPGTRLTVT.

The J gene is TRBJ2-2, the V gene TRBV18; 7 nucleotides match TRBD2. Germline loops: CDR1 KGHSH, CDR2 LQKENI. V lost 0 bases and J lost 6; bases outside the gene matches: 1. This CDR3 has 14 residues. The CDR3 bases are TGTGCCAGCTCACCACCCGGGAGGCCCGGGGAGCTGTTTTTT. It yields the protein CASSPPGRPGELFF.

The table lists this clone with a few counts. This chain links TRBV5-6 with TRBJ2-5; TRBD2 aligns across 8 bases. From germline, CDR1 is SGHDT and CDR2 YYEEEE. The CDR3 has 15 residues. J was trimmed by 5 bases and V by 2 bases; bases with no gene match: 8. DNA for the CDR3: TGTGCCAGCAGCTTTTACGCGGGAGGCTCGGAGACCCAGTACTTC. This gives the protein CASSFYAGGSETQYF.

The chain carries TRBV5-6 and TRBJ2-7; no firm D call. The CDR3 totals 15 residues. Germline CDR1 SGHDT, CDR2 YYEEEE. V lost 0 bases and J lost 3, with 13 bases in between. CDR3 nucleotides: TGTGCCAGCAGCTTGGTCCCGAGCTCCTTCTACGAGCAGTACTTC. Protein sequence: CASSLVPSSFYEQYF.

The gene calls are TRBV6-1 and TRBJ2-2; 10 bases are a match to TRBD2. The length of the CDR3 is 15 residues. J gave up 4 bases and V 8 bases, and 7 bases lay outside the gene matches. The germline gives CDR1 MNHNS, CDR2 SASEGT. The CDR3 sequence: CASHPSGSGTGELFF. CDR3 DNA sequence: TGTGCCAGCCACCCTAGCGGGAGTGGCACCGGGGAGCTGTTTTTT.

This chain joins TRBV9 and TRBJ1-2, with a possible D match to TRBD1 (6 bases). From germline, CDR1 is SGDLS and CDR2 YYNGEE. The CDR3 is 13 amino acids. V lost 0 bases to trimming and J lost 8 bases, with 11 bases between them. The CDR3 DNA reads TGTGCCAGCAGCGTAGGTACAGGGAAAGGCTACACCTTC. Encoded protein: CASSVGTGKGYTF.

J is TRBJ1-4 and V is TRBV4-1, with TRBD1 matching over 10 bases. With V trimmed by 4 bases and J by 7 bases, 9 bases remained unmatched. The CDR3 contains 16 residues. In germline, CDR1 is MGHRA, CDR2 YSYEKL. The CDR3 coding sequence is TGCGCCAGCAGCCCTCATTCCCGGGACAGGGGTGAAAAACTGTTTTTT. This translates into CASSPHSRDRGEKLFF.

This clone came up a few times. The chain links TRBV7-6 to TRBJ2-1; 7 bases are shared with TRBD2. The CDR3 covers 13 residues. The V gene's germline CDR1 is SGHVS and CDR2 FNYEAQ. V shed 3 bases and J 12 bases; nucleotides not matched to a gene: 8. CDR3 protein: CASSFGGGLSQFF. Written as DNA, the CDR3 is TGTGCCAGCAGCTTTGGGGGGGGTTTGTCGCAGTTCTTC.

This chain joins TRBV7-9 and TRBJ2-1; TRBD1 agrees at 7 bases. The CDR3 has 16 amino acids. CDR1 and CDR2 (germline): SEHNR, FQNEAQ (reference sequence). After removal of 5 bases from V and 4 bases from J, the junction contained 11 bases not matched to a gene. The CDR3: CASSPRTGPFYNEQFF. CDR3 nucleotides: TGTGCCAGCAGCCCCCGGACAGGCCCCTTTTACAATGAGCAGTTCTTC. Supplemented by reference TRBV7-9 and TRBJ2-1, the full variable domain reads DTGVSQNPRHKITKRGQNVTFRCDPISEHNRLYWYRQTLGQGPEFLTYFQNEAQLEKSRLLSDRFSAERPKGSFSTLEIQRTEQGDSAMYLCASSPRTGPFYNEQFFGPGTRLTVL.

This clone was observed once. The rearrangement links TRBV30 to TRBJ2-1, with D perhaps matching TRBD2 (5 bases). V was trimmed by 4 bases and J by 9 bases, leaving 16 bases between them. The CDR3 is 13 residues long. Per germline, CDR1 GTSNPN and CDR2 SVGIG (reference sequence). CDR3 sequence: CAWKHDGGLEQFF. Written as DNA, the CDR3 is TGTGCCTGGAAACACGACGGCGGGCTTGAGCAGTTCTTC.

The chain employs TRBV6-6 and TRBJ2-1, with 9 bases lining up with TRBD2. J was trimmed by 5 bases and V by 0 bases; bases with no gene match: 2. Germline V lookup: CDR1 MNHNY, CDR2 SVGAGI (reference sequence). This CDR3 has 15 residues. Written as DNA, the CDR3 is TGTGCCAGCAGTTACTCGAGGACTAGCGACAATGAGCAGTTCTTC. Translating gives CASSYSRTSDNEQFF.